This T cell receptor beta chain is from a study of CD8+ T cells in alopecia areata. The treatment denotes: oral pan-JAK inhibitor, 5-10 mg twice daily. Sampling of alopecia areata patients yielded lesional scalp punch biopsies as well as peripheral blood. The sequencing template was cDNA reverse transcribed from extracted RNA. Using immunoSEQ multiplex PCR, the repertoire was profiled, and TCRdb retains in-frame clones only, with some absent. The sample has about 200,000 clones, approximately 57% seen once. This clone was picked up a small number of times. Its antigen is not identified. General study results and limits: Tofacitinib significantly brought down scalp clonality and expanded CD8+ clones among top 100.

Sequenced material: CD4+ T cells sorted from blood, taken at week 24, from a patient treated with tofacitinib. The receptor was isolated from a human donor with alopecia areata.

The CDR3 sequence: CSFHGTSGGLETDTQYF. The DNA for the CDR3 is TGCAGCTTCCACGGGACTAGCGGGGGGCTGGAGACAGATACGCAGTATTTT. The J gene is TRBJ2-3, the V gene TRBV29-1; 15 nucleotides agree with TRBD2. Germline V gene data show CDR1 as SQVTM and CDR2 as ANQGSEA. The J segment lost 3 bases and the V segment lost 8 bases, leaving 12 bases of the junction unmatched. The CDR3 runs 17 residues.